Listed here are 20 T cell receptor beta chains from one sample, sequenced in a study of neurological immune-mediated disorders (dated by TCRdb to the late 2010s). The protocol used for the library was 5' RACE. TCRdb shows the sequencer as Illumina HiSeq 2500. The public reads were quality trimmed at Q25 with fastp and then assembled into clones with MiXCR by TCRdb, keeping productive beta chains. Duplicate CDR3 protein sequences are folded into a single record with the most common DNA and genes. For this sample there are tens of thousands of distinct CDR3 sequences; about 4% appear just once. The top ten clonotypes cover 2.9% of the sample. The sequencing input was PBMCs. The receptor set was obtained from a man in his fifties with multiple sclerosis.

This clonotype has at least ten counts. CDR3 DNA sequence: TGTGCCAGCAGCTCGACCGGGACAGGGGGCTTTAGTGAGCAGTTCTTC. It encodes CASSSTGTGGFSEQFF. The chain recombines TRBV7-9 with TRBJ2-1; TRBD1 aligns across 12 bases. The junction had 10 bases not matched to a gene; V was cut back by 4 bases and J by 9 bases. This CDR3 is 16 amino acids long. Per germline, CDR1 SEHNR and CDR2 FQNEAQ (reference sequence).

This clonotype was counted many times. This chain connects TRBV5-1 to TRBJ2-1; 11 nucleotides align to TRBD2. CDR3 length equals 16 residues. V shed 0 bases, J shed 7 bases, and the junction held 6 bases outside the gene matches. The germline V gene encodes CDR1 SGHRS and CDR2 YFSETQ. The CDR3 loop reads CASSLDTSGRINEQFF. Here the CDR3 DNA reads TGCGCCAGCAGCTTGGATACTAGCGGGAGAATTAATGAGCAGTTCTTC. Full variable domain (missing parts from reference TRBV5-1 and TRBJ2-1): KAGVTQTPRYLIKTRGQQVTLSCSPISGHRSVSWYQQTPGQGLQFLFEYFSETQRNKGNFPGRFSGRQFSNSRSEMNVSTLELGDSALYLCASSLDTSGRINEQFFGPGTRLTVL.

The chain couples TRBV20-1 to TRBJ2-3, with D maybe TRBD2 (6 bases). With 3 bases removed from V and 5 bases from J, the gap between germline ends came to 30 bases. This CDR3 is built from 19 residues. Per the germline V gene, CDR1 is DFQATT and CDR2 is SNEGSKA (reference sequence). The CDR3 reads CSASSWRGGAGRKLDTQYF. The CDR3, as DNA: TGCAGTGCTAGTTCCTGGAGAGGTGGGGCGGGGAGAAAACTAGATACGCAGTATTTT.

In its sample, this clonotype was seen a few times. Lacking the conserved final phenylalanine or tryptophan, this CDR3 likely reflects a read error. The rearrangement links TRBV24-1 to TRBJ1-2; 7 bases map to TRBD1. The CDR3 loop spans 15 amino acids. J gave up 4 bases and V 5 bases, and 9 bases lay outside the gene matches. The V gene's germline CDR1 is KGHDR and CDR2 SFDVKD. Written as DNA, the CDR3 is TGTGCCACCAGTGGTGACAGGGAAGGAGTCTATGGCTACACCTGC. Its translation: CATSGDREGVYGYTC.

V and J are TRBV27 and TRBJ2-7, with D possibly matching TRBD2 (6 bases). The V end was cut by 1 base, the J end by 6 bases, with 19 bases between. Germline CDR1 reads MNHEY; CDR2 reads SMNVEV (reference sequence). The CDR3 sequence is 16 residues long. This CDR3 is CASSLYPSGTPLEQYF. CDR3 nucleotide sequence: TGTGCCAGCAGTTTATACCCCTCCGGGACTCCCCTCGAGCAGTACTTC.

This clonotype appeared many times. This sequence joins TRBV15 and TRBJ2-1, with D perhaps TRBD1 or TRBD2 (5 bases each). The CDR3 contains 15 residues. Germline V gene sequence: CDR1 LNHNV, CDR2 YYDKDF (reference sequence). V was pared by 1 base and J by 7 bases, with 14 bases between. This CDR3 reads CATSRVRGPGNEQFF. The DNA for the CDR3 is TGTGCCACCAGCAGAGTTCGGGGACCAGGGAATGAGCAGTTCTTC.

The table lists this clonotype with many counts. The genes are TRBV28 and TRBJ2-2, with D possibly being TRBD2 (5 bases). V gave up 2 bases and J gave up 1 base, with 11 bases separating them. The CDR3 is made up of 16 amino acids. The germline CDR1 and CDR2 sequences are MDHEN and SYDVKM. CDR3 nucleotide sequence: TGTGCCAGCAGTTTAGGTACTAGTTTGAACACCGGGGAGCTGTTTTTT. Its protein is CASSLGTSLNTGELFF.

In its sample, this clonotype was seen a few times. The chain uses TRBV6-5 and TRBJ2-1; D uncertain. Trimming took 8 bases from V and 0 from J, leaving 8 bases between them. The CDR3 length is 13 residues. Germline V gene data show CDR1 as MNHEY and CDR2 as SVGAGI. The CDR3 coding sequence is TGTGCCAGCGGGCAGAGCTCCTACAATGAGCAGTTCTTC. Protein sequence: CASGQSSYNEQFF.

The table lists this clonotype with many counts. The CDR3 region is CASSLGLNNEQFF. Written as DNA, the CDR3 is TGTGCCAGCTCACTCGGACTAAACAATGAGCAGTTCTTC. The genes are TRBV18 and TRBJ2-1; D may be TRBD2 (6 bases). Trimming pared 4 bases from V and 5 bases from J, leaving 9 bases between. The CDR3 is made up of 13 amino acids. The germline gives CDR1 KGHSH, CDR2 LQKENI.

This clonotype has at least ten counts. The chain carries TRBV18 and TRBJ2-7, with 8 positions matching TRBD2. J gave up 1 base and V 1 base, and 3 bases lay outside the gene matches. CDR1 and CDR2 from the germline V gene are KGHSH and LQKENI. CDR3 length equals 15 residues. The CDR3 reads CASSPQSGGSYEQYF. CDR3 DNA sequence: TGTGCCAGCTCACCACAGAGCGGGGGTTCCTACGAGCAGTACTTC.

This clonotype showed up many times. The genes are TRBV6-6 and TRBJ2-1; TRBD1 agrees at 7 bases. Germline V lookup: CDR1 MNHNY, CDR2 SVGAGI (reference sequence). J lost 5 bases, V lost 7 bases, and 8 bases had no gene match. CDR3 length: 14 residues. CDR3 nucleotide sequence: TGTGCCAGCACCCGCACGACAGGGAACAATGAGCAGTTCTTC. Its translation is CASTRTTGNNEQFF.

This clonotype showed up many times. A much larger clone differs from this one at a single base, so this may be a read error. V usage is TRBV28 and J usage is TRBJ1-1; no reliable D call. This CDR3 contains 12 residues. V was clipped by 6 bases and J by 7 bases, with 12 bases between them. The germline CDR1 and CDR2 sequences are MDHEN and SYDVKM. Written as DNA, the CDR3 is TGTGCCAGCAGCACACGGAGTTTTGAAGCTTTCTTT. Translating gives CASSTRSFEAFF.

Many counts were recorded for this clonotype. This chain uses TRBV6-2 or TRBV6-3 with TRBJ1-3, with D unclear. Trimming left V 6 bases short and J 0 bases short, with 6 bases between. Germline loops: CDR1 MNHEY, CDR2 SVGEGT. This CDR3 region has 13 residues. The DNA of the CDR3 is TGTGCCAGCAGGGAAAGCTCTGGAAACACCATATATTTT. It yields the protein CASRESSGNTIYF.

This clonotype was recorded many times. The chain links TRBV10-3 to TRBJ2-3, with D possibly called TRBD1 or TRBD2 (5 bases each). The ends were cut back, 6 bases at V and 6 bases at J, with 31 bases in the middle. The CDR3 extends over 19 amino acids. Germline V gives CDR1 ENHRY, CDR2 SYGVKD. As DNA, the CDR3 is TGTGCCATCAGCGACCGAACACCACTCCGGGACCAGCCATTCGATACGCAGTATTTT. Protein: CAISDRTPLRDQPFDTQYF.

This clonotype was observed at least ten times. This chain connects TRBV6-6 to TRBJ2-7; D call uncertain. V lost 9 bases to trimming and J lost 4 bases, with 16 bases between them. Germline V gene lookup returns CDR1 MNHNY and CDR2 SVGAGI (reference sequence). The CDR3 length is 13 residues. CDR3 sequence reads: CASSRMSWYEQYF. Here the CDR3 DNA reads TGTGCCAGTTCGCGGATGAGCTGGTACGAGCAGTACTTC.

This clonotype was counted many times. The V and J genes are TRBV5-6 and TRBJ2-7; 7 bases map to TRBD1. Germline V lookup: CDR1 SGHDT, CDR2 YYEEEE. This CDR3 comprises 13 residues. The V and J ends lost 0 bases and 4 bases, in that order; junction bases with no gene match: 1. The DNA of the CDR3 is TGTGCCAGCAGCTTGGGGGACAGATACGAGCAGTACTTC. It specifies CASSLGDRYEQYF.

Regarding this clonotype: A read error may produce the germline difference seen at one junction end. V and J are TRBV5-1 and TRBJ1-6; D gene ambiguous. This CDR3 is 13 amino acids long. The germline CDR1 and CDR2 sequences are SGHRS and YFSETQ. The CDR3 DNA follows: TGCGCCAGCAGCTTGGATGGCGCTTCACCCCTCAACTTT. This codes for CASSLDGASPLNF.

In this sample, this clonotype turned up a few times. The V gene is TRBV6-5, the J gene TRBJ1-5; tentatively, D is TRBD1 (5 bases). Germline V gene sequence: CDR1 MNHEY, CDR2 SVGAGI. Trimming removed 5 bases from V and 5 bases from J, with 16 bases in between. The length of the CDR3 is 15 residues. Written as DNA, the CDR3 is TGTGCCAGCAGTCCCCTCGGGAAGGGGCATCAGCCCCAGCATTTT. It yields the protein CASSPLGKGHQPQHF.

In this sample, this clonotype turned up many times. V and J are TRBV20-1 and TRBJ2-3; TRBD1 matches 10 bases. The V segment lost 5 bases and the J segment 1 base; nucleotides outside the gene matches: 12. The CDR3 has 17 residues. CDR1 DFQATT and CDR2 SNEGSKA come from the germline V gene (reference sequence). The CDR3 bases are TGCAGTGCTTCGGACAGGGGGAGGAACCGCGGCACAGATACGCAGTATTTT. This codes for CSASDRGRNRGTDTQYF.

In this sample, this clonotype turned up many times. The chain is built from TRBV7-9 and TRBJ2-7; 9 positions match TRBD1. This CDR3 region has 14 residues. V shed 4 bases, J shed 4 bases, and the junction held 5 bases outside the gene matches. Germline CDR1 is SEHNR and CDR2 is FQNEAQ (reference sequence). The CDR3 region is CASSSSQGAYEQYF. CDR3 nucleotide sequence: TGTGCCAGCAGCTCTTCACAGGGGGCGTACGAGCAGTACTTC.